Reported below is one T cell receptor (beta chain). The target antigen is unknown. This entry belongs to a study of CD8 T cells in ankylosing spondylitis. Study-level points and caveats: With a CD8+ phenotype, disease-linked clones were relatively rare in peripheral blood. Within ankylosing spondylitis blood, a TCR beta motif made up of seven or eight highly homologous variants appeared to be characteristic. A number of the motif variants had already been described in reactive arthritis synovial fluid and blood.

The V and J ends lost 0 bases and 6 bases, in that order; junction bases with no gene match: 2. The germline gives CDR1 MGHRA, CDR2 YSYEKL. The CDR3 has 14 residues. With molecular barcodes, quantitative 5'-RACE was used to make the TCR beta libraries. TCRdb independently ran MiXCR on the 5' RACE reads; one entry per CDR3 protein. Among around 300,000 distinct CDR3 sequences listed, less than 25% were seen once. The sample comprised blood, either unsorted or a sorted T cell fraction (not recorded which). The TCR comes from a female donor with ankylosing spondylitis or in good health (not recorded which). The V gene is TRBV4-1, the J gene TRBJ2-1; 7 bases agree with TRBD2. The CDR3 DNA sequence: TGCGCCAGCAGCCAAGACGAGCGGGGCAATGAGCAGTTCTTC. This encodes CASSQDERGNEQFF.